The 6 T cell receptor beta chains reported below all come from one sample, sequenced in a study of T cell responses to AZD1222 COVID-19 vaccine. TCRdb keeps only in-frame clones here, not all; method: immunoSEQ multiplex PCR. The table has 150,000 to 200,000 clones, about nine tenths seen once. The sequenced sample was peripheral blood, obtained on day 0 of AZD1222 vaccination. The receptors come from an adult in good health.

V gene TRBV7-2 combines with J gene TRBJ2-7, with 9 bases lining up with TRBD1. Germline V gene sequence: CDR1 SGHTA, CDR2 FQGNSA. There are 16 residues in the CDR3. V dropped 0 bases and J dropped 3; count of bases not matched to a gene: 6. The CDR3 DNA is TGTGCCAGCAGCTTAGCGACAGGGGGGTCGGGCTACGAGCAGTACTTC. This sequence encodes CASSLATGGSGYEQYF.

V is TRBV18 and J is TRBJ1-3; possible D gene TRBD1, 5 bases. From germline, CDR1 is KGHSH and CDR2 LQKENI. The CDR3 has 16 amino acids. The V and J ends lost 3 bases and 0 bases respectively, with 12 bases between them. CDR3 sequence: CASSPQPGSSGNTIYF. The DNA of the CDR3 is TGTGCCAGCTCACCCCAACCAGGGAGCTCTGGAAACACCATATATTTT.

The chain is built from TRBV9 and TRBJ2-3; D not resolved. Trimming stripped 6 bases from V and 3 bases from J, with 14 bases between. CDR1 is SGDLS, CDR2 YYNGEE, per germline. The CDR3 spans 14 residues. The DNA for the CDR3 is TGTGCCAGCACCCCGGGTCAATTGACAGATACGCAGTATTTT. Encoded protein: CASTPGQLTDTQYF.

The V and J genes are TRBV15 and TRBJ1-4; 8 bases are shared with TRBD1. This CDR3 region has 15 residues. V dropped 1 base and J dropped 4; count of bases not matched to a gene: 2. In germline, CDR1 is LNHNV, CDR2 YYDKDF (reference sequence). The CDR3 nucleotides are TGTGCCACCAGCAGAGTACAGGGGGTTAATGAAAAACTGTTTTTT. As protein: CATSRVQGVNEKLFF.

The chain employs TRBV5-6 and TRBJ2-3; D gene unclear. This CDR3 contains 13 residues. Germline lookup yields CDR1 SGHDT and CDR2 YYEEEE. V lost 7 bases and J lost 2, with 11 bases in between. The DNA for the CDR3 is TGTGCCAGCGACGTACGGACCACAGATACGCAGTATTTT. It specifies CASDVRTTDTQYF. Full variable domain (missing parts from reference TRBV5-6 and TRBJ2-3): DAGVTQSPTHLIKTRGQQVTLRCSPKSGHDTVSWYQQALGQGPQFIFQYYEEEERQRGNFPDRFSGHQFPNYSSELNVNALLLGDSALYLCASDVRTTDTQYFGPGTRLTVL.

This clone was seen only once. The chain employs TRBV19 and TRBJ2-7; D unresolved. The CDR3 has 12 amino acids. Trimming shortened V by 7 bases and J by 3 bases, and 10 bases separated the two germline ends. Germline CDR1 LNHDA, CDR2 SQIVND (reference sequence). CDR3 coding DNA: TGTGCCAGTATAGGAAGGGACTACGAGCAGTACTTC. Translating it yields CASIGRDYEQYF.